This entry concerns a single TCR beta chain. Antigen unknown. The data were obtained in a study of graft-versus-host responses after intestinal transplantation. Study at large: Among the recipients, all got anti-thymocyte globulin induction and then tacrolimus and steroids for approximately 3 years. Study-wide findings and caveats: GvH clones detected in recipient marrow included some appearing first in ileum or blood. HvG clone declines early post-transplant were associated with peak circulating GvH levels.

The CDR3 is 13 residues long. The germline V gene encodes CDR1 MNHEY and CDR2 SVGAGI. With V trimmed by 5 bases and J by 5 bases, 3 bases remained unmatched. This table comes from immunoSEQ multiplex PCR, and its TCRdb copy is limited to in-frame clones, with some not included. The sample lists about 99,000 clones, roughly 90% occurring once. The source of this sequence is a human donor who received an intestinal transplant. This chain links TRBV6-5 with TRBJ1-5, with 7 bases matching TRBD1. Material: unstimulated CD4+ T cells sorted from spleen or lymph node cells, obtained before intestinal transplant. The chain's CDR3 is CASSRQGHQPQHF. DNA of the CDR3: TGTGCCAGCAGTCGACAGGGACATCAGCCCCAGCATTTT.